A single sample gave rise to the 15 T cell receptor beta chains below, sequenced in a study of post-analysis software for immune sequencing data. Findings and limits, study-wide: The five TRBV segments detected at higher frequency in patients than in controls included TRBV5-6, TRBV5-1 and TRBV20-1.

These TCRs' antigens remain unknown. Tagging with unique molecular identifiers was a feature of the TCR beta cDNA libraries. TCRdb itself ran the PCR reads through MiXCR, one entry per CDR3 protein. The table lists over 150,000 distinct CDR3 sequences, 30% of them singletons. Sequencing was done on a sample of blood. Every receptor here comes from a girl between 10 and 17 years old with multiple sclerosis.

The rearrangement uses TRBV5-1 and TRBJ2-5; TRBD1 or TRBD2 may be the D gene (6 bases each). Germline V gene sequence: CDR1 SGHRS, CDR2 YFSETQ. This CDR3 is 14 amino acids long. V gave up 4 bases and J gave up 2 bases, with 12 bases separating them. DNA of the CDR3: TGCGCCAGCAGCGCGGGACATCAACAAGAGACCCAGTACTTC. Protein sequence: CASSAGHQQETQYF.

This rearrangement joins TRBV24-1 to TRBJ2-3, with 8 bases that match TRBD1. CDR1 and CDR2 from the germline V gene are KGHDR and SFDVKD. V shed 10 bases and J 4 bases; nucleotides not matched to a gene: 6. This CDR3 is 13 amino acids long. CDR3 loop: CATSGTGSDTQYF. The CDR3 region has the DNA TGTGCCACGTCAGGGACAGGATCAGATACGCAGTATTTT.

This clonotype was detected many times. The chain employs TRBV6-5 and TRBJ1-2; unclear D gene. The V gene lost 6 bases and the J gene lost 6 bases, with 11 bases spanning the gap. Germline V gives CDR1 MNHEY, CDR2 SVGAGI. There are 12 residues in the CDR3. The CDR3 here is CASSPTGNGYTF. The CDR3, as DNA: TGTGCCAGCAGCCCCACGGGCAATGGCTACACCTTC.

A remark on this clonotype: A much more abundant neighbour one base away suggests this may be a read error. This chain joins TRBV15 and TRBJ2-7; perhaps TRBD2 as D (6 bases). The germline V gene encodes CDR1 LNHNV and CDR2 YYDKDF (reference sequence). CDR3 length equals 14 residues. V was pared by 3 bases and J by 0 bases, with 9 bases between. CDR3 DNA sequence: TGTGCCACCAGCAGCACGGGGGACTCCTACGAGCAGTACTTC. Its translation is CATSSTGDSYEQYF.

Comment on this clonotype: A much larger clonotype is one base distant, so this may be a read error. The V call is TRBV7-7, the J call TRBJ2-5, with 8 bases that match TRBD1. The CDR3 totals 14 residues. From germline, CDR1 is SSHAT and CDR2 FNYEAQ (reference sequence). The trim removed 6 bases at V and 1 base at J, leaving 4 bases unmatched. The CDR3: CASSQDRVQETQYF. DNA of the CDR3: TGTGCCAGCAGTCAGGACAGGGTCCAAGAGACCCAGTACTTC. The full variable domain, completed using reference TRBV7-7 and TRBJ2-5, is GAGVSQSPRYKVTKRGQDVTLRCDPISSHATLYWYQQALGQGPEFLTYFNYEAQPDKSGLPSDRFSAERPEGSISTLTIQRTEQRDSAMYRCASSQDRVQETQYFGPGTRLLVL.

This clonotype showed up just a few times. CDR3 sequence: CAINLGGPQYEQYF. In DNA form, the CDR3 reads TGTGCCATCAATCTAGGAGGCCCCCAGTATGAGCAGTACTTC. The chain combines TRBV10-3 with TRBJ2-5, with D perhaps matching TRBD2 (5 bases). The CDR3 is 14 amino acids. Trimming stripped 7 bases from V and 11 bases from J, with 23 bases between. The germline CDR1 and CDR2 sequences are ENHRY and SYGVKD.

The chain recombines TRBV20-1 with TRBJ2-6; no clear D gene. The CDR3 covers 16 residues. Trimming cost V 5 bases and J 4 bases, with 18 bases left between them. CDR1 is DFQATT and CDR2 is SNEGSKA in the germline V gene (reference sequence). The CDR3 region is CSAGPQRTPGANVLTF. CDR3 DNA: TGCAGTGCTGGACCTCAACGAACGCCCGGGGCCAACGTCCTGACTTTC.

In the case of this clonotype: This sequence may be a read error, since a much larger clone differs from it by one base. V is TRBV5-5 and J is TRBJ1-2; 7 bases agree with TRBD1. J gave up 6 bases and V 4 bases, and 9 bases lay outside the gene matches. The CDR3 covers 14 residues. CDR1 and CDR2 (germline): SGHKS, YYEKEE (reference sequence). Here the CDR3 reads CASSPYWDSDGYTF. The CDR3 DNA is TGTGCCAGCAGCCCTTACTGGGACAGTGATGGCTACACCTTC.

In its sample, this clonotype was seen many times. This chain links TRBV7-8 with TRBJ2-3, with D tentatively TRBD1 (5 bases). The CDR3 consists of 13 residues. Germline CDR1 is SGHVS and CDR2 is FQNEAQ. The CDR3 nucleotides read TGTGCGGTCCGTCAGGGCTTCGCAGATACGCAGTATTTT. The encoded protein is CAVRQGFADTQYF.

Comment on this clonotype: This may be a read error: a much more frequent sequence differs by one nucleotide. This chain joins TRBV27 and TRBJ2-3; the D is unclear. This CDR3 has 13 residues. CDR1 and CDR2 from the germline V gene are MNHEY and SMNVEV (reference sequence). The CDR3 sequence is CACSSLSTDTQYF. CDR3 DNA: TGTGCCTGCAGTAGTTTAAGCACAGATACGCAGTATTTT.

The chain links TRBV12-3 or TRBV12-4 to TRBJ2-1; TRBD2 agrees at 11 bases. V shed 6 bases and J 7 bases; nucleotides not matched to a gene: 11. The CDR3 consists of 16 residues. CDR3 sequence (DNA): TGTGCCAGCAGCCCTATAGCGGGAGGGCCGGGGAATGAGCAGTTCTTC. Translated: CASSPIAGGPGNEQFF.

V usage is TRBV15 and J usage is TRBJ2-5; D is unclear. The CDR3 totals 13 residues. V was cut by 2 bases and J by 0 bases, with 4 bases left in between. CDR1 is LNHNV and CDR2 is YYDKDF in the germline V gene (reference sequence). CDR3 in DNA: TGTGCCACCAGCAGACAAGACCAAGAGACCCAGTACTTC. Amino acids: CATSRQDQETQYF.

As for this clonotype: Because the CDR3 is missing its conserved closing phenylalanine or tryptophan, this is likely a read error. No DNA is shown, since the ends of the CDR3 on it are uncertain; the CDR3 is the one TCRdb lists. The CDR3 spells CASSQDRYRSVYGHTV. This sequence joins TRBV4-1 and TRBJ1-2; TRBD1, as called in the table, went unchecked against the DNA. The CDR3 has 16 amino acids, counting both end residues. CDR1 and CDR2 from the germline V gene are MGHRA and YSYEKL.

This clonotype came up a few times. This chain joins TRBV5-6 and TRBJ2-5, with 9 bases identical to TRBD1. Trimming at V came to 3 bases and at J to 0 bases, leaving 9 bases not matched to a gene. The CDR3 length is 17 residues. CDR1 and CDR2 from the germline V gene are SGHDT and YYEEEE. The CDR3 nucleotides are TGTGCCAGCAGCTCCAGCCCGACAGGGGGGTACCAAGAGACCCAGTACTTC. Its protein is CASSSSPTGGYQETQYF.

Notes on this clonotype: This could be a read error, since a much larger clone is one nucleotide away. This chain joins TRBV2 and TRBJ2-6; D call uncertain. CDR1 SNHLY and CDR2 FYNNEI come from the germline V gene. The V end lost 10 bases, the J end lost 1 base, and 17 bases lay between the germline ends. The length of the CDR3 is 16 residues. The CDR3 reads CATIGFLASGANVLTF. Written as DNA, the CDR3 is TGTGCCACCATAGGGTTTTTAGCTTCTGGGGCCAACGTCCTGACTTTC.